This entry lists 23 T cell receptor beta chains sequenced from one sample in a study of blood T cells in healthy people across ages. PCR was performed a second time for about 7 to 12 cycles using a sample-barcoded 5' primer and a J-beta primer mix. Each CDR3 protein is one row after TCRdb ran MiXCR on the 5' RACE reads. This table holds about 680,000 distinct CDR3 sequences, about half found once. Sequencing was performed on blood. These TCRs come from a woman aged 55 to 70 in good health.

With regard to this clonotype: One base away lies a much larger clone, so this may be a sequencing read error. CDR3 loop: CSARGQAGVPYNEQYF. The CDR3 DNA reads as TGCAGTGCTAGAGGTCAAGCGGGAGTACCCTACAATGAGCAGTACTTC. The chain carries TRBV20-1 and TRBJ2-5, with 8 positions matching TRBD2. Germline CDR1 DFQATT, CDR2 SNEGSKA (reference sequence). The CDR3 loop spans 16 amino acids. Trimming at V came to 1 base and at J to 11 bases, leaving 18 bases not matched to a gene.

The chain employs TRBV3-1 and TRBJ1-1, with 7 bases aligning to TRBD1. V gave up 7 bases and J gave up 5 bases; unmatched junction bases: 7. From germline, CDR1 is LGHDT and CDR2 YNNKEL (reference sequence). CDR3 length equals 13 residues. The CDR3 loop reads CASNPGGHTEAFF. The CDR3 DNA is TGTGCCAGCAATCCAGGGGGGCATACTGAAGCTTTCTTT.

The chain recombines TRBV6-5 with TRBJ2-1, with 13 positions matching TRBD2. The CDR3 contains 17 residues. J gave up 5 bases and V 2 bases, and 6 bases lay outside the gene matches. Per the germline V gene, CDR1 is MNHEY and CDR2 is SVGAGI. In nucleotides, the CDR3 is TGTGCCAGCAGTTACACATCCGGGACTAGCGGGAACAATGAGCAGTTCTTC. It specifies CASSYTSGTSGNNEQFF.

As concerns this clonotype: Germline is not matched at one junction end, which may reflect a read error. This sequence joins TRBV27 and TRBJ2-2; 8 positions agree with TRBD2. Germline CDR1 MNHEY, CDR2 SMNVEV (reference sequence). CDR3 length: 15 amino acids. This CDR3 is CACSLGTRLTGELFF. CDR3 bases: TGTGCCTGCAGTTTAGGGACTAGGCTCACCGGGGAGCTGTTTTTT.

The V and J genes are TRBV4-1 and TRBJ2-3, with 14 bases lining up with TRBD2. V trimming: 5 bases; J trimming: 0 bases; junction bases outside the gene matches: 10. CDR3 length equals 19 residues. Germline V CDR1 and CDR2: MGHRA, YSYEKL. The DNA for the CDR3 is TGCGCCAGCAGCATCCGGACTAGCGGGAGGAGGACTAGCACAGATACGCAGTATTTT. Protein: CASSIRTSGRRTSTDTQYF.

The chain joins TRBV20-1 to TRBJ2-7; no firm D call. With 0 bases removed from V and 9 bases from J, the gap between germline ends came to 9 bases. This CDR3 contains 11 residues. Germline CDR1 reads DFQATT; CDR2 reads SNEGSKA (reference sequence). In DNA, the CDR3 is TGCAGTGCTAGAGAGGCTAAGGGGCAGTACTTC. This codes for CSAREAKGQYF.

The table lists this clonotype with a few counts. The J gene is TRBJ2-7, the V gene TRBV9, with D possibly being TRBD1 (5 bases). V shed 1 base and J shed 5 bases, with 16 bases lying between them. This CDR3 is built from 15 residues. Germline loops: CDR1 SGDLS, CDR2 YYNGEE. CDR3 loop: CASSVSVGVGDEQYF. The CDR3 bases are TGTGCCAGCAGCGTAAGTGTAGGGGTCGGCGACGAGCAGTACTTC.

A remark on this clonotype: At one end the junction does not follow the germline gene, possibly because of a read error. This sequence joins TRBV4-1 and TRBJ2-7; D is undetermined. The germline gives CDR1 MGHRA, CDR2 YSYEKL. The CDR3 extends over 12 amino acids. DNA of the CDR3: TGTGCCAGCAGCCTCCTCTTCCCCCGACAGTACTTC. Its protein product is CASSLLFPRQYF.

This rearrangement joins TRBV20-1 to TRBJ2-3; D uncertain. CDR1 is DFQATT and CDR2 is SNEGSKA in the germline V gene (reference sequence). V was pared by 1 base and J by 4 bases, with 6 bases between. The CDR3 totals 12 residues. The CDR3 sequence: CSARVVADTQYF. The CDR3 nucleotides are TGCAGTGCTAGAGTCGTGGCAGATACGCAGTATTTT.

The chain joins TRBV6-2 or TRBV6-3 to TRBJ2-1; TRBD1 or TRBD2 may be the D gene (6 bases each). The CDR3 totals 15 residues. V dropped 3 bases and J dropped 2 bases, with 11 bases sitting between them. Germline CDR1 is MNHEY and CDR2 is SVGEGT. The CDR3 region is CASSYFGGPYNEQFF. CDR3 nucleotides: TGTGCCAGCAGTTATTTCGGGGGCCCCTACAATGAGCAGTTCTTC.

Sample share makes this clonotype medium-sized. The V gene is TRBV4-3, the J gene TRBJ2-6; D remains unclear. Germline assignment: CDR1 LGHNA and CDR2 YSLEER. Trimming stripped 1 base from V and 0 bases from J, with 4 bases between. The CDR3 is 15 residues long. This CDR3 reads CASSQGHSGANVLTF. CDR3 coding DNA: TGCGCCAGCAGCCAAGGACACTCTGGGGCCAACGTCCTGACTTTC.

The chain combines TRBV28 with TRBJ1-2; unclear D gene. The V end lost 6 bases, the J end lost 7 bases, and 9 bases lay between the germline ends. CDR3 length: 11 amino acids. The V gene's germline CDR1 is MDHEN and CDR2 SYDVKM. The CDR3 sequence is CASRGWVGYTF. The CDR3 nucleotides read TGTGCCAGCAGGGGTTGGGTTGGCTACACCTTC.

The chain has TRBV27 and TRBJ1-2, with a weak D call TRBD1 (5 bases). This CDR3 has 15 residues. V lost 6 bases and J 0 bases, leaving 14 bases between the germline ends. Germline values: CDR1 MNHEY, CDR2 SMNVEV (reference sequence). CDR3 DNA sequence: TGTGCCAGCAGCCGGGACGGAGTATCTAACTATGGCTACACCTTC. It encodes CASSRDGVSNYGYTF.

Comments on this clonotype: This may come from a read error, since a much larger clone is one base off. The J gene is TRBJ1-1, the V gene TRBV5-5; D is possibly TRBD1 (5 bases). The CDR3 runs 13 residues. Trimming removed 2 bases from V and 3 bases from J, with 8 bases in between. Looked up from germline, CDR1 is SGHKS and CDR2 is YYEKEE (reference sequence). The CDR3 nucleotides are TGTGCCAGCAGCTTCGAAGGGGACACTGAAGCTTTCTTT. The encoded protein is CASSFEGDTEAFF.

The chain links TRBV5-1 to TRBJ1-2; D gene uncertain. This CDR3 has 13 residues. V was pared by 1 base and J by 5 bases, with 9 bases between. The V gene's germline CDR1 is SGHRS and CDR2 YFSETQ. CDR3 nucleotide sequence: TGCGCCAGCAGCTTGAGTGGGCTTTATGGCTACACCTTC. This gives the protein CASSLSGLYGYTF.

The rearrangement joins TRBV6-2 or TRBV6-3 to TRBJ1-5; 9 nucleotides align to TRBD1. The CDR3 contains 17 residues. CDR1 is MNHEY, CDR2 SVGEGT, per germline. Germline trimming cut 6 bases from V and 4 bases from J; bases unmatched to any gene: 13. The CDR3 DNA reads as TGTGCCAGCAGCCGGGACAGGGCTCTATCGAGGAATCAGCCCCAGCATTTT. It codes for CASSRDRALSRNQPQHF.

The V gene is TRBV7-2, the J gene TRBJ1-1; 7 nucleotides match TRBD1. V was clipped by 5 bases and J by 7 bases; unmatched bases: 7. Germline assignment: CDR1 SGHTA and CDR2 FQGNSA. The CDR3 runs 13 residues. CDR3 nucleotide sequence: TGTGCCAGCAGCGCCAGGGGGGGCGGTGAAGCTTTCTTT. Its translation: CASSARGGGEAFF. Full variable domain (rest looked up from reference TRBV7-2 and TRBJ1-1): GAGVSQSPSNKVTEKGKDVELRCDPISGHTALYWYRQSLGQGLEFLIYFQGNSAPDKSGLPSDRFSAERTGGSVSTLTIQRTQQEDSAVYLCASSARGGGEAFFGQGTRLTVV.

V usage is TRBV12-3 or TRBV12-4 and J usage is TRBJ1-1; 7 nucleotides align to TRBD1. The CDR3 consists of 15 residues. The J segment lost 0 bases and the V segment lost 5 bases, leaving 6 bases of the junction unmatched. The CDR3 is CASSGGGSMNTEAFF. DNA of the CDR3: TGTGCCAGCAGTGGAGGGGGCAGCATGAACACTGAAGCTTTCTTT.

V usage is TRBV5-1 and J usage is TRBJ1-2; 9 bases match TRBD1. In germline, CDR1 is SGHRS, CDR2 YFSETQ. CDR3 length: 15 amino acids. V lost 1 base and J lost 7; bases outside the gene matches: 8. CDR3 in DNA: TGCGCCAGCAGCTTGACAGGACAGGGGATGTGTGGCTACACCTTC. Translated: CASSLTGQGMCGYTF. The full variable domain, with the rest looked up from reference TRBV5-1 and TRBJ1-2, is KAGVTQTPRYLIKTRGQQVTLSCSPISGHRSVSWYQQTPGQGLQFLFEYFSETQRNKGNFPGRFSGRQFSNSRSEMNVSTLELGDSALYLCASSLTGQGMCGYTFGSGTRLTVV.

This chain uses TRBV7-2 with TRBJ2-3, with D unresolved. The V and J ends lost 8 bases and 8 bases respectively, with 17 bases between them. Germline V CDR1 and CDR2: SGHTA, FQGNSA. CDR3 length: 13 amino acids. The CDR3 region has the DNA TGTGCCAGCGGCATAGACCGGGTCCCTACGCAGTATTTT. This codes for CASGIDRVPTQYF.

This clonotype was seen only a few times. V is TRBV7-2 and J is TRBJ1-2; D is perhaps TRBD1 (6 bases). The CDR3 loop spans 14 amino acids. The ends were cut back, 5 bases at V and 4 bases at J, with 14 bases in the middle. Germline V CDR1 and CDR2: SGHTA, FQGNSA. The CDR3: CASSAPGQIYGYTF. The CDR3 DNA reads as TGTGCCAGCAGCGCGCCGGGACAAATCTATGGCTACACCTTC.

V is TRBV25-1 and J is TRBJ2-7, with 7 bases aligning to TRBD1. The tail of the sequence fits TRBJ2-5 better, so the J call may be wrong. Germline-derived CDR1 and CDR2 are MGHDK and SYGVNS. The CDR3 runs 12 residues. The CDR3 region has the DNA TGTGCCAGCAAGGGGGCGCACGAGACCCAGTACTTC. This encodes CASKGAHETQYF.

This clonotype was found a few times. V gene TRBV20-1 combines with J gene TRBJ2-7; the D gene is possibly TRBD1 (5 bases). Germline V lookup: CDR1 DFQATT, CDR2 SNEGSKA (reference sequence). The CDR3 sequence is 15 residues long. V lost 5 bases, J lost 0 bases, and 17 bases lay in between. This CDR3 is CSAFVGRVTSYEQYF. CDR3 DNA: TGCAGTGCTTTCGTCGGCAGGGTGACCTCCTACGAGCAGTACTTC.